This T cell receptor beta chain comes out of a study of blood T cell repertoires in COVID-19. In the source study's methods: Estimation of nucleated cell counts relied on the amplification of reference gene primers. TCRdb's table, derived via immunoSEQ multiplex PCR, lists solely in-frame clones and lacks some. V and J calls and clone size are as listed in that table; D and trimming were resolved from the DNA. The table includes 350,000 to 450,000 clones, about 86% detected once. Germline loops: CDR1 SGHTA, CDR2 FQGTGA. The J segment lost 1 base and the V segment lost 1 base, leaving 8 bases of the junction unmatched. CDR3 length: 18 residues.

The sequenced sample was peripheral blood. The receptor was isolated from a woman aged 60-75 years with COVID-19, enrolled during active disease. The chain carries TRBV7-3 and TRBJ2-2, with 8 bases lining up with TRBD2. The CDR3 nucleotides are TGTGCCAGCAGCTTAATCCCGTCGCTAGCGGGGAACACCGGGGAGCTGTTTTTT. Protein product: CASSLIPSLAGNTGELFF.